Listed here are 25 T cell receptor beta chains from one sample, sequenced in a study of T cell clonotyping in hematopoietic cell transplantation. Sequencing used immunoSEQ multiplex PCR; TCRdb keeps in-frame clones, though not all of them. The sample lists around 7,400 clones, about 88% seen once, with roughly 7% in the top ten. Time point described: recipient sample about 28 days before transplant, after cytoreduction. Sequencing was performed on peripheral blood mononuclear cells, taken before stem cell transplant. Receptors were obtained from a man aged 60-69 years with acute myeloid leukemia. Some clones in this sample may be carry-over from other donors' samples.

The chain recombines TRBV19 with TRBJ1-1, with 8 bases aligning to TRBD1. Germline lookup yields CDR1 LNHDA and CDR2 SQIVND (reference sequence). V trimming: 6 bases; J trimming: 6 bases; junction bases outside the gene matches: 6. The CDR3 sequence is 13 residues long. The CDR3 coding sequence is TGTGCCAGTAGCGACAGGGGAAGGGCTGAAGCTTTCTTT. Amino acid sequence: CASSDRGRAEAFF.

The chain recombines TRBV5-1 with TRBJ1-5, with 7 positions matching TRBD1. Germline lookup yields CDR1 SGHRS and CDR2 YFSETQ. With 2 bases clipped from V and 3 bases from J, the junction kept 5 bases outside the gene matches. The CDR3 runs 15 residues. As DNA, the CDR3 is TGCGCCAGCAGCTTCGAGACAGGGACCAATCAGCCCCAGCATTTT. This codes for CASSFETGTNQPQHF.

The rearrangement links TRBV12-1 to TRBJ2-5; the listed D gene, TRBD1, was not tested against the DNA. TRBV12-1 is an annotated pseudogene. The CDR3 is made up of 22 amino acids. For the CDR3, the DNA is TGTGCCAGCAGCTTTGTTGTCCCCGCCCGTTCAGGGGGGCGTACGGGAAAAGAGACCCAGTACTTC. It encodes CASSFVVPARSGGRTGKETQYF.

The CDR3 DNA reads TGTGCCTGGAGTCCAGGGGTGCCTCCAGATACGCAGTATTTT. This sequence encodes CAWSPGVPPDTQYF. The chain combines TRBV30 with TRBJ2-3; D might be TRBD1 (6 bases). CDR1 is GTSNPN, CDR2 SVGIG, per germline (reference sequence). This CDR3 region has 14 residues. V was cut by 2 bases and J by 4 bases, with 13 bases left in between. Together with reference TRBV30 and TRBJ2-3, the CDR3 gives the full variable domain: SQTIHQWPATLVQPVGSPLSLECTVEGTSNPNLYWYRQAAGRGLQLLFYSVGIGQISSEVPQNLSASRPQDRQFILSSKKLLLSDSGFYLCAWSPGVPPDTQYFGPGTRLTVL.

The chain carries TRBV14 and TRBJ1-1, with D uncertain. The CDR3 extends over 13 amino acids. The germline V gene has CDR1 SGHDN and CDR2 FVKESK. Trimming shortened V by 4 bases and J by 2 bases, and 8 bases separated the two germline ends. This CDR3 is CASSPSLNTEAFF. DNA for the CDR3: TGTGCCAGCAGCCCAAGCCTCAACACTGAAGCTTTCTTT.

V usage is TRBV6-1 and J usage is TRBJ1-5; 7 bases fit TRBD1. CDR3 size: 15 residues. The germline V gene encodes CDR1 MNHNS and CDR2 SASEGT. V was pared by 8 bases and J by 11 bases, with 18 bases of the junction left unmatched. The CDR3 is CASYAHGTTQGAQHF. Written as DNA, the CDR3 is TGTGCCAGCTACGCTCATGGGACAACCCAGGGGGCCCAGCATTTT.

J is TRBJ1-2 and V is TRBV6-5, with a possible D match to TRBD1 (5 bases). This CDR3 comprises 12 residues. Germline V CDR1 and CDR2: MNHEY, SVGAGI. V was trimmed by 6 bases and J by 7 bases, leaving 12 bases between them. CDR3 loop: CASRRGAFGYTF. The DNA for the CDR3 is TGTGCCAGCAGGCGAGGGGCGTTTGGCTACACCTTC.

This chain uses TRBV4-1 with TRBJ1-4; D is ambiguous. Germline assignment: CDR1 MGHRA and CDR2 YSYEKL. This CDR3 is built from 13 residues. Trimming took 1 base from V and 10 from J, leaving 10 bases between them. The DNA for the CDR3 is TGCGCCAGCAGCCAAGCTGATGAAGGAAAACTGTTTTTT. Its protein product is CASSQADEGKLFF.

The chain uses TRBV5-8 and TRBJ1-4; the match to TRBD1 covers 8 bases. This CDR3 has 15 amino acids. Losses at the gene ends were 0 bases for V and 8 bases for J; bases not matched to a gene: 6. Germline V gives CDR1 SGHTS, CDR2 YDEGEE. As DNA, the CDR3 is TGTGCCAGCAGCTTGGCAGGGACAGGAACCGAAAAACTGTTTTTT. This gives the protein CASSLAGTGTEKLFF.

J is TRBJ1-4 and V is TRBV28; D is perhaps TRBD1 (5 bases). Germline lookup yields CDR1 MDHEN and CDR2 SYDVKM. V lost 10 bases and J 0 bases, leaving 15 bases between the germline ends. The CDR3 contains 15 residues. CDR3 DNA: TGTGCCACTGGGGGGACCTTTGCAACTAATGAAAAACTGTTTTTT. Translating gives CATGGTFATNEKLFF.

This chain joins TRBV5-1 and TRBJ1-1; 11 bases match TRBD1. Trimming removed 6 bases from V and 0 bases from J; junction bases left unmatched: 10. CDR1 and CDR2 from the germline V gene are SGHRS and YFSETQ. CDR3 length: 17 amino acids. The CDR3 DNA reads as TGCGCCAGCAAAATCTCCGGGACAGGGGGTTTGAACACTGAAGCTTTCTTT. Protein product: CASKISGTGGLNTEAFF.

This sequence joins TRBV5-8 and TRBJ2-7, with D perhaps assigned TRBD1 or TRBD2 (5 bases each). Trimming pared 0 bases from V and 10 bases from J, leaving 14 bases between. The germline gives CDR1 SGHTS, CDR2 YDEGEE. This CDR3 is built from 13 residues. The CDR3: CASSLGDASIQYF. CDR3 in DNA: TGTGCCAGCAGCTTGGGGGACGCTTCTATCCAGTACTTC.

The chain uses TRBV19 and TRBJ2-7, with D uncertain. The germline CDR1 and CDR2 sequences are LNHDA and SQIVND (reference sequence). With 3 bases removed from V and 0 bases from J, the gap between germline ends came to 12 bases. This CDR3 is 15 amino acids long. The CDR3: CASSIAAALSYEQYF. The CDR3 DNA follows: TGTGCCAGTAGTATCGCAGCAGCGCTCTCCTACGAGCAGTACTTC.

This chain connects TRBV19 to TRBJ1-1, with D perhaps TRBD1 (6 bases). Germline values: CDR1 LNHDA, CDR2 SQIVND (reference sequence). The CDR3 is 15 residues long. V was cut by 6 bases and J by 0 bases, with 14 bases left in between. CDR3 sequence reads: CASRPTGFMNTEAFF. DNA for the CDR3: TGTGCCAGTAGGCCAACAGGGTTCATGAACACTGAAGCTTTCTTT.

The rearrangement links TRBV29-1 to TRBJ2-7; a possible D gene is TRBD2 (7 bases). Trimming cost V 4 bases and J 6 bases, with 16 bases left between them. Germline V CDR1 and CDR2: SQVTM, ANQGSEA. The CDR3 sequence is 13 residues long. CDR3 residues: CSVVVGGAGEQYF. The CDR3, as DNA: TGCAGCGTTGTTGTGGGGGGGGCCGGCGAGCAGTACTTC.

The chain is built from TRBV5-5 and TRBJ1-2; 12 nucleotides match TRBD1. V was clipped by 4 bases and J by 8 bases; unmatched bases: 12. This CDR3 has 16 amino acids. Germline lookup yields CDR1 SGHKS and CDR2 YYEKEE (reference sequence). CDR3 DNA sequence: TGTGCCAGCAGCCTTGACTCGGGACAGGGGGCGCGGGGCTACACCTTC. The encoded protein is CASSLDSGQGARGYTF.

V and J are TRBV7-8 and TRBJ1-1; D is possibly TRBD1 (5 bases). Per the germline V gene, CDR1 is SGHVS and CDR2 is FQNEAQ. V gave up 4 bases and J gave up 1 base, with 10 bases separating them. The CDR3 runs to 14 residues. The CDR3 DNA reads as TGTGCCAGCAGCTGGGAGGGGAGGAACACTGAAGCTTTCTTT. Translating gives CASSWEGRNTEAFF.

The V and J genes are TRBV25-1 and TRBJ2-7, with 9 bases that match TRBD2. Losses at the gene ends were 3 bases for V and 4 bases for J; bases not matched to a gene: 7. Germline lookup yields CDR1 MGHDK and CDR2 SYGVNS. The CDR3 is made up of 15 amino acids. CDR3 DNA: TGTGCCAGCAGTGATGGCGTGACTAGCGGATACGAGCAGTACTTC. Amino acid sequence: CASSDGVTSGYEQYF.

This chain joins TRBV6-5 and TRBJ1-1, with a tentative D call TRBD1 (6 bases). Germline CDR1 is MNHEY and CDR2 is SVGAGI. The germline V and J ends were trimmed by 6 bases and 3 bases, with 11 bases remaining between them. The CDR3 is 13 amino acids. CDR3 region: CASRGGVYTEAFF. As DNA, the CDR3 is TGTGCCAGCAGAGGGGGGGTGTACACTGAAGCTTTCTTT.

The chain links TRBV29-1 to TRBJ2-6; D uncertain. V lost 4 bases and J lost 4, with 8 bases in between. CDR1 SQVTM and CDR2 ANQGSEA come from the germline V gene. CDR3 length: 13 residues. This CDR3 is CSVAIWGANVLTF. CDR3 sequence (DNA): TGCAGCGTTGCGATTTGGGGGGCCAACGTCCTGACTTTC.

This chain connects TRBV7-6 to TRBJ1-1; D perhaps matches TRBD1 (5 bases). This CDR3 region has 16 residues. V lost 1 base, J lost 3 bases, and 15 bases lay in between. Germline CDR1 and CDR2: SGHVS and FNYEAQ. This CDR3 reads CASSLGPGRTDTEAFF. CDR3 coding DNA: TGTGCCAGCAGCTTAGGGCCGGGACGAACGGACACTGAAGCTTTCTTT.

The rearrangement uses TRBV6-5 and TRBJ1-1; 12 bases are a match to TRBD1. The V gene's germline CDR1 is MNHEY and CDR2 SVGAGI. This CDR3 is built from 15 residues. V shed 6 bases, J shed 3 bases, and the junction held 5 bases outside the gene matches. The DNA for the CDR3 is TGTGCCAGCAGGGGACAGGGGGCAGGAGACACTGAAGCTTTCTTT. Encoded protein: CASRGQGAGDTEAFF.

The chain couples TRBV19 to TRBJ2-3; D might be TRBD1 (6 bases). The CDR3 runs to 14 residues. V was cut by 5 bases and J by 2 bases, with 11 bases left in between. Looked up from germline, CDR1 is LNHDA and CDR2 is SQIVND (reference sequence). CDR3 sequence (DNA): TGTGCCAGTAGTGGGGGCAGAGACACAGATACGCAGTATTTT. It codes for CASSGGRDTDTQYF. The full variable domain, its missing parts supplied by reference TRBV19 and TRBJ2-3, is DGGITQSPKYLFRKEGQNVTLSCEQNLNHDAMYWYRQDPGQGLRLIYYSQIVNDFQKGDIAEGYSVSREKKESFPLTVTSAQKNPTAFYLCASSGGRDTDTQYFGPGTRLTVL.

The chain links TRBV5-1 to TRBJ2-5; 16 nucleotides line up with TRBD2. CDR1 is SGHRS, CDR2 YFSETQ, per germline. V lost 4 bases to trimming and J lost 5 bases; unmatched junction nucleotides: 8. This CDR3 has 17 amino acids. This CDR3 reads CASSPGLAGGLGETQYF. Here the CDR3 DNA reads TGCGCCAGCAGCCCGGGACTAGCGGGGGGGCTCGGTGAGACCCAGTACTTC. The entire variable domain, with the rest obtained from reference TRBV5-1 and TRBJ2-5, is as follows: KAGVTQTPRYLIKTRGQQVTLSCSPISGHRSVSWYQQTPGQGLQFLFEYFSETQRNKGNFPGRFSGRQFSNSRSEMNVSTLELGDSALYLCASSPGLAGGLGETQYFGPGTRLLVL.

This clone has just a few counts. The chain recombines TRBV7-2 with TRBJ2-3; TRBD2 might be the D (5 bases). Germline V lookup: CDR1 SGHTA, CDR2 FQGNSA. There are 14 residues in the CDR3. V was shortened by 5 bases and J by 0 bases, with 9 bases between the two germline ends. CDR3 in DNA: TGTGCCAGCAGCCCCTGGACTAGCACAGATACGCAGTATTTT. This encodes CASSPWTSTDTQYF.